This is a list of T cell receptor beta chains from one sample in a study of T cells expressing NK-cell markers. One entry per CDR3 protein, without DNA, is what TCRdb gives after re-calling the 5' RACE reads. The sample table includes about 21,000 distinct CDR3 sequences. The sequenced material came from blood T cells: a sorted CD56 or NKG2C T cell subset, CD4+ or CD8+ T cells, or bulk PBMC T cells (not recorded which). The receptors shown here come from a man aged 18-70 years in good health. Both conserved end residues are part of each CDR3. Where a row states a size, it is once, few, many or the class of an expanded clone; other rows omit it.

TRBV20-1,-,TRBJ2-3,CSARPPSGALMWYF
TRBV4-3,-,TRBJ2-1,CASSQGAGGDYNEQFF
TRBV27,-,TRBJ1-1,CASSLSILNTEAFF
TRBV20-1,-,TRBJ2-5,CSASSTGVMGQETQYF
TRBV7-6,-,TRBJ2-1,CASSLAGSSSYNEQFF
TRBV5-1,-,TRBJ1-2,CASSSDVNYGYTF
TRBV4-2,large,TRBJ2-3,CASSRPPSGRARDTQYF
TRBV11-2,-,TRBJ2-3,CASSLLSAPDTQYF
TRBV6-2/TRBV6-3,-,TRBJ1-5,CASDVPNSDQPQHF
TRBV6-2/TRBV6-3,-,TRBJ2-7,CASRGGAGYEQYF
TRBV28,-,TRBJ1-2,CASRTTGGGYTF
TRBV29-1,-,TRBJ2-1,CSVDGQAFYNEQFF
TRBV5-4,-,TRBJ2-2,CASSPEPGENTGELFF
TRBV7-3,-,TRBJ2-7,CASSSGLNNEQYF
TRBV10-3,-,TRBJ2-5,CAISESFSGSGGLETQYF
TRBV29-1,-,TRBJ1-2,CSVEDLTDFYGYTF
TRBV7-2,-,TRBJ2-7,CASSPPTAEQYF
TRBV5-1,-,TRBJ2-2,CASSLSNRFTGELFF
TRBV28,medium-sized,TRBJ1-5,CASSLHQGSQPQHF
TRBV5-1,-,TRBJ1-4,CASSLMGQGSEKLFF
TRBV18,-,TRBJ2-7,CASSPPTDDRISFYEQYF
TRBV7-2,-,TRBJ1-1,CASSSQGGASTEAFF
TRBV4-2,-,TRBJ2-7,CASSQYRGSYEQYF
TRBV20-1,-,TRBJ1-2,CSGPWSNTRTDNYGYTF
TRBV27,-,TRBJ1-5,CASSSSRINQPQHF
TRBV27,-,TRBJ1-6,CASTFRDRVSPLHF
TRBV12-3/TRBV12-4,-,TRBJ1-6,CATRGAHNSPLHF
TRBV7-2,-,TRBJ1-5,CASSLGPTGSGPQHF
TRBV20-1,-,TRBJ2-3,CSANRGGSTDTQYF
TRBV13,-,TRBJ2-1,CASSLMTGLGNEQFF
TRBV28,-,TRBJ2-6,CASSRNTLSGANVLTF
TRBV9,-,TRBJ2-3,CASSASREGRTDTQYF
TRBV13,-,TRBJ1-3,CASSLYGPGNTIYF
TRBV2,-,TRBJ2-7,CASSPTVHEQYF
TRBV7-2,-,TRBJ2-3,CASSTGAVNTQYF
TRBV12-3/TRBV12-4,-,TRBJ2-1,CASSRRATNEQFF
TRBV6-1,-,TRBJ2-2,CASSQRGGSGELFF
TRBV20-1,-,TRBJ1-5,CSAKQGDLLRPQHF
TRBV4-1,-,TRBJ1-5,CASSQGFSSNQPQHF
TRBV24-1,-,TRBJ2-1,CATSDLVGGHNEQFF
TRBV7-9,-,TRBJ1-1,CASSLGTAMNTEAFF
TRBV11-2,-,TRBJ2-5,CASSLRRRGTYPQETQYF
TRBV20-1,-,TRBJ2-7,CSARQFYEQYF
TRBV6-2/TRBV6-3,hyperexpanded,TRBJ2-5,CASSYRLQETQYF
TRBV3-1,-,TRBJ1-3,CASSQAMGRVSGNTIYF
TRBV7-2,-,TRBJ1-4,CASSLAGGGNEKLFF
TRBV4-3,-,TRBJ1-2,CASSRDRDSIYGYTF
TRBV6-6,-,TRBJ2-5,CASSRAAAETQYF
TRBV5-8,-,TRBJ2-7,CASSLAGVSYEQYF
TRBV5-1,-,TRBJ2-7,CASSLAVGTGGYEQYF
TRBV9,-,TRBJ2-7,CASSRTGYEQYF
TRBV29-1,-,TRBJ2-7,CSVVGLGSYEQYF
TRBV27,-,TRBJ2-5,CASSFLGVEETQYF